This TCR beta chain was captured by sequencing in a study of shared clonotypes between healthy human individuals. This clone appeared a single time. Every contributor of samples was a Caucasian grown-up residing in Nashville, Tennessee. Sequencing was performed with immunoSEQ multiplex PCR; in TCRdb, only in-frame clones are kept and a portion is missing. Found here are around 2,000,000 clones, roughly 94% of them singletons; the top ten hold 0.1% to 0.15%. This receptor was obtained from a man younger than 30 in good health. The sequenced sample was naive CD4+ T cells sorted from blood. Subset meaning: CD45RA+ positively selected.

CDR3 sequence reads: CASSADRVSQETQYF. The CDR3, as DNA: TGTGCCAGCAGTGCGGACAGAGTTTCCCAAGAGACCCAGTACTTC. The gene calls are TRBV2 and TRBJ2-5; maybe TRBD1 (6 bases). The CDR3 totals 15 residues. The V end was cut by 4 bases, the J end by 1 base, with 13 bases between. Germline CDR1 reads SNHLY; CDR2 reads FYNNEI. The whole variable domain, filled in from reference TRBV2 and TRBJ2-5, reads EPEVTQTPSHQVTQMGQEVILRCVPISNHLYFYWYRQILGQKVEFLVSFYNNEISEKSEIFDDQFSVERPDGSNFTLKIRSTKLEDSAMYFCASSADRVSQETQYFGPGTRLLVL.